The sequence of this TCR beta chain was determined in a study of CD8 T cells in ankylosing spondylitis. TCRdb reprocessed the 5' RACE reads via MiXCR and lists one record per CDR3 protein. The sample carries about 130,000 distinct CDR3 sequences, around 7% recorded once. CDR3 size: 15 residues. The germline V gene encodes CDR1 MNHEY and CDR2 SVGAGI. V was clipped by 3 bases and J by 1 base, with 7 bases between them. Sequenced input: blood, either unsorted or a sorted T cell fraction (not recorded which). The gene calls are TRBV6-5 and TRBJ2-6; D is perhaps TRBD2 (6 bases). The sequence was collected from a male donor with ankylosing spondylitis or in good health (not recorded which). The CDR3 spells CASSYAGSGANVLTF. As DNA, the CDR3 is TGTGCCAGCAGTTATGCGGGGTCTGGGGCCAACGTCCTGACTTTC.